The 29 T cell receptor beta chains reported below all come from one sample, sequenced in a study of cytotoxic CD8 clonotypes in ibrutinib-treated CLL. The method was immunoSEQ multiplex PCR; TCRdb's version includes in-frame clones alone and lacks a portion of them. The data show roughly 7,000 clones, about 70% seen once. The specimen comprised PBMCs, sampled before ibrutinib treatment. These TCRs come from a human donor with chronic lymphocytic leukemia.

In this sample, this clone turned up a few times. CDR3 sequence reads: CASSFQTGEGYTF. The CDR3 DNA reads TGTGCCAGCAGCTTTCAGACAGGGGAAGGCTACACCTTC. The rearrangement joins TRBV5-4 to TRBJ1-2; 8 bases agree with TRBD1. This CDR3 is built from 13 residues. J lost 8 bases, V lost 2 bases, and 5 bases had no gene match. Germline V gene sequence: CDR1 SGHNT, CDR2 YYREEE (reference sequence).

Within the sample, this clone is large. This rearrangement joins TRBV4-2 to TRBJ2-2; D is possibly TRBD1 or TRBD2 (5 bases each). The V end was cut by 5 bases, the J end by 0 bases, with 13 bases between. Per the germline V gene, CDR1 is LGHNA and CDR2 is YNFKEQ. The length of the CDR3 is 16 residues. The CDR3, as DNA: TGTGCCAGCAGCGGTGCCGGGACGGCGAACACCGGGGAGCTGTTTTTT. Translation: CASSGAGTANTGELFF.

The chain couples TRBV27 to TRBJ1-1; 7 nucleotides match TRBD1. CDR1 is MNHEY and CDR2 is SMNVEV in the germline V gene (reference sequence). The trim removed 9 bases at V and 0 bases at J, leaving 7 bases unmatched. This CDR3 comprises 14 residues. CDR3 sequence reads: CASRTGLMNTEAFF. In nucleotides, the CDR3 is TGTGCCAGTCGGACAGGCCTCATGAACACTGAAGCTTTCTTT.

The CDR3 loop reads CASAPGQGVVGANVLTF. Here the CDR3 DNA reads TGTGCCAGCGCGCCGGGACAGGGGGTAGTTGGGGCCAACGTCCTGACTTTC. The V and J genes are TRBV19 and TRBJ2-6; TRBD1 aligns across 11 bases. J gave up 3 bases and V 9 bases, and 10 bases lay outside the gene matches. Germline CDR1 is LNHDA and CDR2 is SQIVND (reference sequence). The CDR3 is 17 residues long.

For the CDR3, the DNA is TGTGCCATCAGTGAGTCGTGGGGACAAGAGACCCAGTACTTC. It encodes CAISESWGQETQYF. This chain links TRBV10-3 with TRBJ2-5; D remains unclear. CDR1 is ENHRY and CDR2 is SYGVKD in the germline V gene. The CDR3 runs 14 residues. V shed 0 bases and J shed 2 bases, with 7 bases lying between them.

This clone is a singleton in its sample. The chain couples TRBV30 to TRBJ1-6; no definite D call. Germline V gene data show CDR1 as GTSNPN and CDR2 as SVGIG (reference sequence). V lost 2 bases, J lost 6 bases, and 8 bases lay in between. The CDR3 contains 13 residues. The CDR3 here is CAWSSGPNSPLHF. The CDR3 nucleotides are TGTGCCTGGAGTTCTGGCCCTAATTCACCCCTCCACTTT.

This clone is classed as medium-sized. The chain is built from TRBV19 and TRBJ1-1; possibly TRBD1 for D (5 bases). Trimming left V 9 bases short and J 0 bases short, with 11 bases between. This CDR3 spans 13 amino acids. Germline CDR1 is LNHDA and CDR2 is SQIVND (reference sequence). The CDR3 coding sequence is TGTGCCAGCGTAGACAGAATGAACACTGAAGCTTTCTTT. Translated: CASVDRMNTEAFF.

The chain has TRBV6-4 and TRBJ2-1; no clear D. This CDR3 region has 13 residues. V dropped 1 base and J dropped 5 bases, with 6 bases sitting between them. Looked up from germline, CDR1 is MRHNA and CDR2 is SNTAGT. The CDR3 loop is CASSDWRNNEQFF. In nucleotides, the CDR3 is TGTGCCAGCAGTGACTGGCGGAACAATGAGCAGTTCTTC.

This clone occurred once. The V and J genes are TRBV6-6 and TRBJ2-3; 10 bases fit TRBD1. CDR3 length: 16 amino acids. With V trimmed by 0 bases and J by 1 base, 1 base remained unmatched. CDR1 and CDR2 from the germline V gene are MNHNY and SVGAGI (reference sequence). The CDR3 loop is CASSYSGTGGTDTQYF. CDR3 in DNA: TGTGCCAGCAGTTACTCCGGGACAGGGGGCACAGATACGCAGTATTTT.

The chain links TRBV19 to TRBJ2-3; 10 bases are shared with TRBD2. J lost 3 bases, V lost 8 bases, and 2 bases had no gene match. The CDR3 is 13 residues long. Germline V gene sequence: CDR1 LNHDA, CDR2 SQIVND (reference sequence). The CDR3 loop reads CASASGSTDTQYF. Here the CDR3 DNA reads TGTGCCAGTGCTAGCGGGAGTACAGATACGCAGTATTTT.

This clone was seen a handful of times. The CDR3 sequence: CASSPSGGRNEQFF. In nucleotides, the CDR3 is TGTGCCAGCAGCCCCTCGGGGGGGCGTAATGAGCAGTTCTTC. The J gene is TRBJ2-1, the V gene TRBV5-4; TRBD2 matches at 8 bases. CDR1 and CDR2 from the germline V gene are SGHNT and YYREEE (reference sequence). There are 14 residues in the CDR3. V was pared by 4 bases and J by 7 bases, with 7 bases of the junction left unmatched.

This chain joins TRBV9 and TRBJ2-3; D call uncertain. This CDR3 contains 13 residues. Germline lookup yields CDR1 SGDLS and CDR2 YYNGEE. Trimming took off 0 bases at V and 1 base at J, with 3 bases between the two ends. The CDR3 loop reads CASSVVGTDTQYF. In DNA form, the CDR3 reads TGTGCCAGCAGCGTAGTAGGCACAGATACGCAGTATTTT.

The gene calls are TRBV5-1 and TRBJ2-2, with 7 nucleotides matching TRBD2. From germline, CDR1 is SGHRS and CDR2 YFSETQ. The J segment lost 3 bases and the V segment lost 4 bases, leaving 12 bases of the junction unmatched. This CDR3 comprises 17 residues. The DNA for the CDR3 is TGCGCCAGCAGCCCGGCTGGAAGCGGGGCCGACACCGGGGAGCTGTTTTTT. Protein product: CASSPAGSGADTGELFF.

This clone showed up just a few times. In DNA, the CDR3 is TGTGCCAGCAGCCCTATATGGGGGGACAGAACTTACGAGCAGTACTTC. Residues: CASSPIWGDRTYEQYF. The gene calls are TRBV11-1 and TRBJ2-7, with D perhaps matching TRBD1 (7 bases). The CDR3 has 16 amino acids. CDR1 and CDR2 from the germline V gene are SGHAT and FQDESV (reference sequence). V lost 5 bases and J lost 4, with 21 bases in between.

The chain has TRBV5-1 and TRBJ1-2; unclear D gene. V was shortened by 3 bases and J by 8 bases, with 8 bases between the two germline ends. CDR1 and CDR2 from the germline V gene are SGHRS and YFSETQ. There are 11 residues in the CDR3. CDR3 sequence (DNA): TGCGCCAGCAGCTCCGGCTGGGGCTACACCTTC. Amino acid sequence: CASSSGWGYTF.

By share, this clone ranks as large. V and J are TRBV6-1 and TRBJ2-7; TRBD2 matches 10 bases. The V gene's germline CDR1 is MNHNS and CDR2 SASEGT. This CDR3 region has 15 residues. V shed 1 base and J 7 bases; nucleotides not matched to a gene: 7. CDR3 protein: CASSEVAGGPGEQYF. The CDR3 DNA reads TGTGCCAGCAGTGAAGTAGCGGGGGGACCTGGTGAGCAGTACTTC.

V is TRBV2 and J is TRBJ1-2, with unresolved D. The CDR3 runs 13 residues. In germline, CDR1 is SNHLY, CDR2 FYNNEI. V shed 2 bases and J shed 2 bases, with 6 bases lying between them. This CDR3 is CASSETQNYGYTF. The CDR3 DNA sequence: TGTGCCAGCAGTGAAACCCAGAACTATGGCTACACCTTC. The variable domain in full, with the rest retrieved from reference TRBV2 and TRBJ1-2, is EPEVTQTPSHQVTQMGQEVILRCVPISNHLYFYWYRQILGQKVEFLVSFYNNEISEKSEIFDDQFSVERPDGSNFTLKIRSTKLEDSAMYFCASSETQNYGYTFGSGTRLTVV.

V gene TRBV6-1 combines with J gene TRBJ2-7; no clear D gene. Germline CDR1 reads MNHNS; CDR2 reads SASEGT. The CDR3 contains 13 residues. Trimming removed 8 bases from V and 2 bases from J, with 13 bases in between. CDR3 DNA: TGTGCCAGCGGACGGCCCGAAACCTACGAGCAGTACTTC. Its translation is CASGRPETYEQYF.

CDR3 loop: CASSLHQGLGWLGTEAFF. The CDR3 nucleotides are TGTGCCAGCAGCTTACACCAGGGTTTGGGCTGGTTGGGCACTGAAGCTTTCTTT. The chain combines TRBV11-2 with TRBJ1-1, with D tentatively TRBD1 (5 bases). V was cut by 2 bases and J by 4 bases, with 23 bases left in between. CDR1 SGHAT and CDR2 FQNNGV come from the germline V gene. The CDR3 is 18 residues long. Full variable domain (remainder filled in from reference TRBV11-2 and TRBJ1-1): EAGVAQSPRYKIIEKRQSVAFWCNPISGHATLYWYQQILGQGPKLLIQFQNNGVVDDSQLPKDRFSAERLKGVDSTLKIQPAKLEDSAVYLCASSLHQGLGWLGTEAFFGQGTRLTVV.

CDR3 DNA: TGTGCCAGCAGTGACGCTCGCAGGGCGCCCAAAAACATTCAGTACTTC. Its translation is CASSDARRAPKNIQYF. J is TRBJ2-4 and V is TRBV6-4; D may be TRBD1 (5 bases). CDR1 and CDR2 (germline): MRHNA, SNTAGT. The ends were cut back, 2 bases at V and 2 bases at J, with 13 bases in the middle. The CDR3 covers 16 residues.

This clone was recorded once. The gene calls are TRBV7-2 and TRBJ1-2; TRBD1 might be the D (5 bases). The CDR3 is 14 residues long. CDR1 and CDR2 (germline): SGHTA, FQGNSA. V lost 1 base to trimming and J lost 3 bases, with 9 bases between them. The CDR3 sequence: CASSLVLGDYGYTF. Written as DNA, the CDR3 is TGTGCCAGCAGCTTAGTTTTGGGGGACTATGGCTACACCTTC.

The CDR3 sequence is CASSPTGFSGETQYF. CDR3 bases: TGTGCCAGCAGTCCTACAGGTTTTAGCGGAGAGACCCAGTACTTC. V and J are TRBV6-5 and TRBJ2-5, with a tentative D call TRBD2 (6 bases). This CDR3 comprises 15 residues. V lost 5 bases to trimming and J lost 4 bases, with 17 bases between them. CDR1 MNHEY and CDR2 SVGAGI come from the germline V gene.

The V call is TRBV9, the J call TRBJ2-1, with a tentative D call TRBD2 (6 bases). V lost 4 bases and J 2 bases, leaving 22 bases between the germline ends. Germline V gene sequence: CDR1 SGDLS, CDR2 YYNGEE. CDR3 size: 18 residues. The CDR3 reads CASSKAGNLAPTYNEQFF. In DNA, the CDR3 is TGTGCCAGCAGCAAAGCTGGAAATCTAGCGCCGACCTACAATGAGCAGTTCTTC.

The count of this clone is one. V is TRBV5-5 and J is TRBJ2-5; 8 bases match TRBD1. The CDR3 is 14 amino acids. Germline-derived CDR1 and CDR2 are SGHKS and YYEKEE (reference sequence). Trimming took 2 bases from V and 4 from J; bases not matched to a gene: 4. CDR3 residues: CASSFEGQGETQYF. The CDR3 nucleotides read TGTGCCAGCAGCTTCGAAGGACAGGGAGAGACCCAGTACTTC.

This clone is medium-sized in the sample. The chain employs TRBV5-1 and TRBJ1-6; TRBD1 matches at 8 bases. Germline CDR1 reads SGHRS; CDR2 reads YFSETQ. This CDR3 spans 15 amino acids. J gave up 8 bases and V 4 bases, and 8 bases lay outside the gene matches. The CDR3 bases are TGCGCCAGCAGCCCCGGACAGGGTGGGGATTCACCCCTCCACTTT. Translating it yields CASSPGQGGDSPLHF.

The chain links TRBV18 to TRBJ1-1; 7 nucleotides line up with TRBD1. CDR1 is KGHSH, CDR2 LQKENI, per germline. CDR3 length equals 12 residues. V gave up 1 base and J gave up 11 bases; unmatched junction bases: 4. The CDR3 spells CASSPLTGSAFF. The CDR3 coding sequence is TGTGCCAGCTCACCACTGACAGGGAGTGCTTTCTTT.

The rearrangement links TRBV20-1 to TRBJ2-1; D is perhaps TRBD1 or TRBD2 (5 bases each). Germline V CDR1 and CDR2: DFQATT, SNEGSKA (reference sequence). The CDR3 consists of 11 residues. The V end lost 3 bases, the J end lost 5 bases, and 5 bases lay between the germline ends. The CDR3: CSARGDNEQFF. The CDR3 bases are TGCAGTGCTAGGGGGGACAATGAGCAGTTCTTC.

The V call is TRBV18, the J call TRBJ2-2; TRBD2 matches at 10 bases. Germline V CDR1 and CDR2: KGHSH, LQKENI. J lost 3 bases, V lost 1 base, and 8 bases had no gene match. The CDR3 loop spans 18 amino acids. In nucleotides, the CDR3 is TGTGCCAGCTCACCACAACCTAGCGGGAGATTTTACACCGGGGAGCTGTTTTTT. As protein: CASSPQPSGRFYTGELFF.

The CDR3 protein is CASSFPGIQVHDSNQPQHF. The DNA for the CDR3 is TGTGCCAGCAGTTTCCCAGGAATACAGGTACATGATAGCAATCAGCCCCAGCATTTT. The chain combines TRBV27 with TRBJ1-5, with a tentative D call TRBD1 (5 bases). Germline lookup yields CDR1 MNHEY and CDR2 SMNVEV (reference sequence). CDR3 size: 19 residues. Trimming shortened V by 3 bases and J by 0 bases, and 21 bases separated the two germline ends.